These 10 T cell receptor beta chains were all obtained from the same sample, sequenced in a study of T cell repertoires in cytomegalovirus infection. TCRdb reanalysed the reads using MiXCR and keeps one entry per CDR3 protein. Altogether roughly 230,000 distinct CDR3 sequences are present, over 20% being singletons, with the ten largest covering 15% to 20%. Sequencing used CD8+ T cells from PBMCs. These receptors were obtained from a human donor in good health (CMV status not recorded). Some clones in this sample may be carry-over from other donors' samples.

This chain joins TRBV19 and TRBJ1-5; a weak D match, TRBD1 (5 bases). Trimming cost V 8 bases and J 6 bases, with 29 bases left between them. The germline CDR1 and CDR2 sequences are LNHDA and SQIVND (reference sequence). The length of the CDR3 is 18 residues. Written as DNA, the CDR3 is TGTGCCAGTCGGCTATGGGGAGAGTCCACTCTTACAGGTCAGCCCCAGCATTTT. Its protein is CASRLWGESTLTGQPQHF.

The chain is built from TRBV29-1 and TRBJ1-1; D remains ambiguous. Trimming left V 2 bases short and J 1 base short, with 5 bases between. This CDR3 comprises 12 residues. The germline V gene encodes CDR1 SQVTM and CDR2 ANQGSEA. This chain's CDR3 is CSVESWNTEAFF. In DNA form, the CDR3 reads TGCAGCGTTGAATCATGGAACACTGAAGCTTTCTTT.

This clonotype has a handful of counts. V usage is TRBV7-7 and J usage is TRBJ2-1; 8 bases match TRBD2. The CDR3 length is 15 residues. Germline-derived CDR1 and CDR2 are SSHAT and FNYEAQ (reference sequence). The junction had 8 bases not matched to a gene; V was cut back by 2 bases and J by 8 bases. CDR3 bases: TGTGCCAGCAGCTTAATCCCGGGGGGGCTGGATGAGCAGTTCTTC. Translated, it gives CASSLIPGGLDEQFF.

The CDR3 is CATSSGVSPGELFF. CDR3 bases: TGTGCCACCAGCAGCGGGGTTAGCCCCGGGGAGCTGTTTTTT. The rearrangement links TRBV15 to TRBJ2-2; tentatively, D is TRBD2 (5 bases). V lost 3 bases and J 6 bases, leaving 11 bases between the germline ends. The CDR3 loop spans 14 amino acids. Germline-derived CDR1 and CDR2 are LNHNV and YYDKDF (reference sequence).

This clonotype was counted between two and nine times. The chain has TRBV7-9 and TRBJ1-1; D ambiguous. The CDR3 is made up of 11 amino acids. Germline lookup yields CDR1 SEHNR and CDR2 FQNEAQ (reference sequence). V shed 5 bases and J shed 6 bases, with 7 bases lying between them. CDR3 amino acids: CASSTSPEAFF. In DNA, the CDR3 is TGTGCCAGCAGCACAAGTCCTGAAGCTTTCTTT.

This clonotype was seen at least ten times. The V call is TRBV28, the J call TRBJ1-2; D remains ambiguous. Trimming took off 4 bases at V and 8 bases at J, with 14 bases between the two ends. Germline V gene data show CDR1 as MDHEN and CDR2 as SYDVKM. The CDR3 sequence is 13 residues long. CDR3 sequence: CASSSDVAGGYTF. CDR3 DNA sequence: TGTGCCAGCAGTTCTGACGTCGCGGGGGGCTACACCTTC.

The sample holds a few counts of this clonotype. This chain links TRBV27 with TRBJ1-2, with a tentative D call TRBD1 (5 bases). The ends were cut back, 6 bases at V and 4 bases at J, with 12 bases in the middle. CDR1 and CDR2 from the germline V gene are MNHEY and SMNVEV (reference sequence). The length of the CDR3 is 13 residues. CDR3 region: CASSDQGFYGYTF. CDR3 DNA: TGTGCCAGCAGCGATCAGGGCTTCTATGGCTACACCTTC.

There are a few counts of this clonotype. The V gene is TRBV10-3, the J gene TRBJ2-2, with D perhaps assigned TRBD1 or TRBD2 (5 bases each). Germline CDR1 reads ENHRY; CDR2 reads SYGVKD. With 0 bases removed from V and 1 base from J, the gap between germline ends came to 12 bases. This CDR3 contains 17 residues. The CDR3 nucleotides read TGTGCCATCAGTGAGTCTGGGAGACAGATGAACACCGGGGAGCTGTTTTTT. Protein: CAISESGRQMNTGELFF.

This chain connects TRBV25-1 to TRBJ2-1; D ambiguous. Deletions cut 3 bases from V and 4 bases from J, with 10 bases between. This CDR3 region has 14 residues. Germline V gene data show CDR1 as MGHDK and CDR2 as SYGVNS. The CDR3 coding sequence is TGTGCCAGCAGTGACGCGAGCAGTTACAATGAGCAGTTCTTC. Its protein product is CASSDASSYNEQFF.

Concerning this clonotype itself: With a much larger clone just one base away, this may be a read error. V gene TRBV27 combines with J gene TRBJ2-5; D is uncertain. Germline lookup yields CDR1 MNHEY and CDR2 SMNVEV (reference sequence). This CDR3 contains 15 residues. Trimming left V 4 bases short and J 4 bases short, with 16 bases between. The CDR3: CASSSLLGNAETQYF. CDR3 DNA sequence: TGTGCCAGCAGTTCCCTGCTAGGGAATGCAGAGACCCAGTACTTC.